A selection of T cell receptor beta chains follows, all from one sample in a study of T-cell memory formation after mild COVID-19. TCRdb re-called the 5' RACE reads through MiXCR, storing one row per CDR3 protein. The sample lists some 130,000 distinct CDR3 sequences; around 25% were seen once. Sequenced sample: PBMCs or a T cell subset sorted from them (not recorded which). The receptor set was obtained from an adult woman who had mild COVID-19 (a few samples of this study predate the infection). Cell type and time point are not known. CDR3s include the opening cysteine and the closing phenylalanine or tryptophan. Fields, in order: V gene, J gene, D gene, clone size, CDR3 protein, CDR3 DNA. The D gene is left open where the match is weak. A row's size may be missing; if present it is once, few, many or a size class.

v_call: TRBV6-6
j_call: TRBJ1-1
d_call: .
clone_size: .
cdr3_aa: CASSYLISGTSEEAFF
cdr3_nt: TGTGCCAGCAGTTATTTGATATCCGGGACAAGTGAAGAAGCTTTCTTT

v_call: TRBV6-5
j_call: TRBJ1-1
d_call: .
clone_size: few
cdr3_aa: CASREQGNTEAFF
cdr3_nt: TGTGCCAGCAGGGAACAGGGAAACACTGAAGCTTTCTTT

v_call: TRBV7-6
j_call: TRBJ1-1
d_call: .
clone_size: few
cdr3_aa: CASSSFDTRYTEAFF
cdr3_nt: TGTGCCAGCAGCTCATTCGACACTCGATACACTGAAGCTTTCTTT

v_call: TRBV7-9
j_call: TRBJ2-1
d_call: .
clone_size: few
cdr3_aa: CASRSGGYNEQFF
cdr3_nt: TGTGCCAGCAGGAGCGGAGGCTACAATGAGCAGTTCTTC

v_call: TRBV29-1
j_call: TRBJ1-2
d_call: TRBD1
clone_size: few
cdr3_aa: CSVEAQGVVYGYTF
cdr3_nt: TGCAGCGTTGAAGCACAGGGGGTGGTCTATGGCTACACCTTC

v_call: TRBV6-1
j_call: TRBJ2-1
d_call: TRBD1
clone_size: few
cdr3_aa: CASPGQSSYNEQFF
cdr3_nt: TGTGCCAGCCCGGGACAGAGCTCCTACAATGAGCAGTTCTTC

v_call: TRBV25-1
j_call: TRBJ2-1
d_call: TRBD1
clone_size: .
cdr3_aa: CASEFRTGAHNEQFF
cdr3_nt: TGTGCCAGCGAATTTAGGACAGGGGCTCACAATGAGCAGTTCTTC

v_call: TRBV30
j_call: TRBJ2-7
d_call: .
clone_size: .
cdr3_aa: CAWRDTTYEQYF
cdr3_nt: TGTGCCTGGAGGGACACAACCTACGAGCAGTACTTC

v_call: TRBV5-6
j_call: TRBJ2-1
d_call: .
clone_size: once
cdr3_aa: CASIPPGAQSYNEQFF
cdr3_nt: TGTGCCAGCATCCCTCCGGGGGCTCAATCCTACAATGAGCAGTTCTTC

v_call: TRBV19
j_call: TRBJ1-2
d_call: .
clone_size: .
cdr3_aa: CASSSQIAPLRGGYTF
cdr3_nt: TGTGCCAGTAGTTCCCAGATCGCCCCGTTAAGGGGTGGCTACACCTTC

v_call: TRBV20-1
j_call: TRBJ2-7
d_call: .
clone_size: .
cdr3_aa: CSATLWGGGVYEQYF
cdr3_nt: TGCAGTGCTACTCTATGGGGAGGGGGGGTATACGAGCAGTACTTC

v_call: TRBV6-1
j_call: TRBJ2-1
d_call: TRBD2
clone_size: .
cdr3_aa: CASSEAGAGGPVDNEQFF
cdr3_nt: TGTGCCAGCAGTGAAGCAGGAGCGGGGGGGCCAGTAGACAATGAGCAGTTCTTC

v_call: TRBV5-5
j_call: TRBJ2-7
d_call: .
clone_size: few
cdr3_aa: CASRSQGSPYEQYF
cdr3_nt: TGTGCCAGCAGATCCCAGGGTAGCCCCTACGAGCAGTACTTC

v_call: TRBV4-2
j_call: TRBJ2-7
d_call: TRBD2
clone_size: .
cdr3_aa: CASSQDSAGSYEQYF
cdr3_nt: TGTGCCAGCAGCCAGGACTCAGCGGGAAGCTACGAGCAGTACTTC

v_call: TRBV5-1
j_call: TRBJ2-7
d_call: .
clone_size: .
cdr3_aa: CASSLDRVGSYEQYF
cdr3_nt: TGCGCCAGCAGCTTGGACAGGGTGGGCTCCTACGAGCAGTACTTC

v_call: TRBV12-3/TRBV12-4
j_call: TRBJ2-7
d_call: .
clone_size: few
cdr3_aa: CASSSRSASSYEQYF
cdr3_nt: TGTGCCAGCAGTTCAAGGAGCGCAAGCTCCTACGAGCAGTACTTC

v_call: TRBV7-9
j_call: TRBJ2-3
d_call: TRBD1
clone_size: .
cdr3_aa: CASSLTGQGWDTDTQYF
cdr3_nt: TGTGCCAGCAGCTTAACGGGACAGGGGTGGGACACAGATACGCAGTATTTT

v_call: TRBV5-1
j_call: TRBJ1-1
d_call: .
clone_size: .
cdr3_aa: CASSSPPNTEAFF
cdr3_nt: TGCGCCAGCAGCTCCCCTCCTAACACTGAAGCTTTCTTT

v_call: TRBV12-3/TRBV12-4
j_call: TRBJ1-2
d_call: .
clone_size: .
cdr3_aa: CASSFTAFYGYTF
cdr3_nt: TGTGCCAGCAGTTTCACAGCATTCTATGGCTACACCTTC

v_call: TRBV24-1
j_call: TRBJ2-2
d_call: .
clone_size: .
cdr3_aa: CATSQAGELFF
cdr3_nt: TGTGCCACCTCCCAGGCCGGGGAGCTGTTTTTT

v_call: TRBV15
j_call: TRBJ2-3
d_call: .
clone_size: .
cdr3_aa: CATSIGVGLDTQYF
cdr3_nt: TGTGCCACCAGCATTGGGGTCGGGCTGGATACGCAGTATTTT

v_call: TRBV20-1
j_call: TRBJ2-6
d_call: .
clone_size: few
cdr3_aa: CSASREVMGEHSGANVLTF
cdr3_nt: TGCAGTGCTAGTCGGGAAGTGATGGGGGAACACTCTGGGGCCAACGTCCTGACTTTC

v_call: TRBV29-1
j_call: TRBJ2-4
d_call: .
clone_size: few
cdr3_aa: CSAQTTAWNIQYF
cdr3_nt: TGCAGCGCCCAAACCACGGCTTGGAACATTCAGTACTTC

v_call: TRBV20-1
j_call: TRBJ1-1
d_call: .
clone_size: many
cdr3_aa: CSARGGGDTEAFF
cdr3_nt: TGCAGTGCTAGAGGAGGAGGGGACACTGAAGCTTTCTTT

v_call: TRBV3-1
j_call: TRBJ2-1
d_call: TRBD1
clone_size: .
cdr3_aa: CASSPLPRQGAGDEQFF
cdr3_nt: TGTGCCAGCAGCCCCCTCCCCCGGCAGGGGGCTGGGGATGAGCAGTTCTTC

v_call: TRBV12-3/TRBV12-4
j_call: TRBJ2-2
d_call: TRBD2
clone_size: few
cdr3_aa: CASSRGLAGNTGELFF
cdr3_nt: TGTGCCAGCAGTCGAGGATTAGCGGGAAACACCGGGGAGCTGTTTTTT

v_call: TRBV7-9
j_call: TRBJ1-6
d_call: TRBD1
clone_size: few
cdr3_aa: CASSFEGQGNSPLHF
cdr3_nt: TGTGCCAGCAGCTTTGAGGGACAGGGTAATTCACCCCTCCACTTT

v_call: TRBV7-9
j_call: TRBJ2-7
d_call: TRBD1
clone_size: few
cdr3_aa: CASDPGTEIHEQYF
cdr3_nt: TGTGCCAGCGATCCAGGGACAGAAATCCACGAGCAGTACTTC

v_call: TRBV20-1
j_call: TRBJ1-6
d_call: .
clone_size: few
cdr3_aa: CSPRPTWENSPLHF
cdr3_nt: TGCAGTCCTAGGCCCACGTGGGAAAATTCACCCCTCCACTTT

v_call: TRBV6-6
j_call: TRBJ1-1
d_call: .
clone_size: .
cdr3_aa: CAIGQRRTEAFF
cdr3_nt: TGTGCCATTGGACAGCGGAGGACTGAAGCTTTCTTT

v_call: TRBV7-9
j_call: TRBJ1-1
d_call: .
clone_size: few
cdr3_aa: CASSSILMNTEAFF
cdr3_nt: TGTGCCAGCAGCTCAATTCTAATGAACACTGAAGCTTTCTTT

v_call: TRBV7-9
j_call: TRBJ2-1
d_call: TRBD2
clone_size: few
cdr3_aa: CASSLGPGGGDEQFF
cdr3_nt: TGTGCCAGCAGCTTAGGGCCTGGCGGGGGTGATGAGCAGTTCTTC

v_call: TRBV24-1
j_call: TRBJ2-7
d_call: .
clone_size: .
cdr3_aa: CATSGPDRHEQYF
cdr3_nt: TGTGCCACCAGTGGCCCCGACAGACACGAGCAGTACTTC

v_call: TRBV7-6
j_call: TRBJ2-1
d_call: .
clone_size: .
cdr3_aa: CASSPGVYNEQFF
cdr3_nt: TGTGCCAGCAGCCCGGGGGTTTACAATGAGCAGTTCTTC

v_call: TRBV13
j_call: TRBJ2-7
d_call: .
clone_size: .
cdr3_aa: CASSFRTESYEQYF
cdr3_nt: TGTGCCAGCAGCTTTCGTACGGAAAGCTACGAGCAGTACTTC

v_call: TRBV5-6
j_call: TRBJ2-2
d_call: .
clone_size: .
cdr3_aa: CASSLAGGGELFF
cdr3_nt: TGTGCCAGCAGCTTGGCCGGGGGCGGGGAGCTGTTTTTT

v_call: TRBV7-9
j_call: TRBJ1-3
d_call: .
clone_size: few
cdr3_aa: CASRGSSGNTIYF
cdr3_nt: TGTGCCAGCAGAGGGAGCTCTGGAAACACCATATATTTT

v_call: TRBV30
j_call: TRBJ2-7
d_call: .
clone_size: .
cdr3_aa: CAWSVFGGSYEQYF
cdr3_nt: TGTGCCTGGAGTGTATTCGGGGGTTCCTACGAGCAGTACTTC

v_call: TRBV20-1
j_call: TRBJ2-1
d_call: TRBD2
clone_size: many
cdr3_aa: CSASGGADYNEQFF
cdr3_nt: TGCAGTGCTAGCGGGGGGGCCGACTACAATGAGCAGTTCTTC

v_call: TRBV2
j_call: TRBJ2-1
d_call: .
clone_size: few
cdr3_aa: CASSEAGAVEQFF
cdr3_nt: TGTGCCAGCAGTGAGGCAGGGGCTGTAGAGCAGTTCTTC

v_call: TRBV12-3/TRBV12-4
j_call: TRBJ1-1
d_call: .
clone_size: .
cdr3_aa: CASSPTEDTEAFF
cdr3_nt: TGTGCCAGCAGTCCAACAGAGGACACTGAAGCTTTCTTT

v_call: TRBV7-9
j_call: TRBJ1-1
d_call: .
clone_size: .
cdr3_aa: CASSSSSSTEAFF
cdr3_nt: TGTGCCAGCAGCTCCTCTTCATCCACTGAAGCTTTCTTT

v_call: TRBV28
j_call: TRBJ2-2
d_call: .
clone_size: .
cdr3_aa: CASSGSGLSTGELFF
cdr3_nt: TGTGCCAGCAGTGGTTCCGGACTGAGCACCGGGGAGCTGTTTTTT

v_call: TRBV12-3/TRBV12-4
j_call: TRBJ2-1
d_call: .
clone_size: .
cdr3_aa: CASSDGGAAEQFF
cdr3_nt: TGTGCCAGCAGTGATGGTGGAGCGGCCGAGCAGTTCTTC

v_call: TRBV7-9
j_call: TRBJ1-1
d_call: TRBD1
clone_size: .
cdr3_aa: CASSSPRQGRPEAFF
cdr3_nt: TGTGCCAGCAGTTCCCCGCGACAGGGAAGACCTGAAGCTTTCTTT

v_call: TRBV12-3/TRBV12-4
j_call: TRBJ1-2
d_call: .
clone_size: few
cdr3_aa: CASSNGYGYTF
cdr3_nt: TGTGCCAGCAGTAACGGCTATGGCTACACCTTC

v_call: TRBV14
j_call: TRBJ1-2
d_call: .
clone_size: .
cdr3_aa: CASSQDWALDYGYTF
cdr3_nt: TGTGCCAGCAGCCAAGATTGGGCGCTTGACTATGGCTACACCTTC

v_call: TRBV29-1
j_call: TRBJ2-7
d_call: .
clone_size: .
cdr3_aa: CSVGGGRSEQYF
cdr3_nt: TGCAGCGTTGGAGGAGGAAGGTCCGAGCAGTACTTC

v_call: TRBV12-3/TRBV12-4
j_call: TRBJ1-1
d_call: TRBD1
clone_size: few
cdr3_aa: CASSPTGGEAFF
cdr3_nt: TGTGCCAGCAGCCCGACAGGGGGGGAAGCTTTCTTT

v_call: TRBV29-1
j_call: TRBJ2-3
d_call: .
clone_size: .
cdr3_aa: CSVGPRTGVSTDTQYF
cdr3_nt: TGCAGCGTTGGCCCTCGGACGGGAGTGAGCACAGATACGCAGTATTTT

v_call: TRBV7-2
j_call: TRBJ1-1
d_call: .
clone_size: .
cdr3_aa: CASSPQGAEAFF
cdr3_nt: TGTGCCAGCAGCCCACAGGGCGCTGAAGCTTTCTTT

v_call: TRBV20-1
j_call: TRBJ2-2
d_call: .
clone_size: .
cdr3_aa: CSASVGRFAGELFF
cdr3_nt: TGCAGTGCTAGTGTTGGACGGTTCGCCGGGGAGCTGTTTTTT

v_call: TRBV12-3/TRBV12-4
j_call: TRBJ1-1
d_call: TRBD1
clone_size: .
cdr3_aa: CASSPGTGRLHTEAFF
cdr3_nt: TGTGCCAGCAGCCCCGGGACAGGGAGGTTACACACTGAAGCTTTCTTT

v_call: TRBV25-1
j_call: TRBJ2-5
d_call: .
clone_size: few
cdr3_aa: CASSESVAGKETQYF
cdr3_nt: TGTGCCAGCAGTGAATCTGTGGCGGGGAAAGAGACCCAGTACTTC

v_call: TRBV29-1
j_call: TRBJ2-1
d_call: TRBD2
clone_size: few
cdr3_aa: CSVDLGTSGGGEQFF
cdr3_nt: TGCAGCGTTGATCTCGGGACTAGCGGGGGAGGTGAGCAGTTCTTC

v_call: TRBV7-9
j_call: TRBJ2-5
d_call: .
clone_size: .
cdr3_aa: CASSGTGAGRETQYF
cdr3_nt: TGTGCCAGCAGCGGCACGGGGGCCGGAAGGGAGACCCAGTACTTC

v_call: TRBV2
j_call: TRBJ1-1
d_call: .
clone_size: .
cdr3_aa: CASTTDMNTEAFF
cdr3_nt: TGTGCCAGCACTACGGACATGAACACTGAAGCTTTCTTT

v_call: TRBV27
j_call: TRBJ1-5
d_call: .
clone_size: .
cdr3_aa: CASSGEVGYQPQHF
cdr3_nt: TGTGCCAGCAGTGGGGAGGTCGGCTATCAGCCCCAGCATTTT

v_call: TRBV24-1
j_call: TRBJ2-1
d_call: TRBD2
clone_size: few
cdr3_aa: CATSDLWGLAGGQFF
cdr3_nt: TGTGCCACCAGTGATTTGTGGGGACTAGCGGGAGGCCAGTTCTTC